This entry lists 21 T cell receptor beta chains sequenced from one sample in a study of blood T cell repertoires in COVID-19. Here immunoSEQ multiplex PCR was the method, and the copy in TCRdb shows in-frame clones only, minus some. The sample holds about 200,000 clones, 89% seen once. The source material was PBMCs or T cells enriched from blood (not recorded which). Source of these receptors: a woman in her 30s with acute COVID-19.

There are many counts of this clone. This chain links TRBV19 with TRBJ1-5; D ambiguous. The CDR3 sequence is 13 residues long. Germline lookup yields CDR1 LNHDA and CDR2 SQIVND (reference sequence). Trimming took 3 bases from V and 5 from J, leaving 8 bases between them. The CDR3 here is CASSITRDQPQHF. In DNA form, the CDR3 reads TGTGCCAGTAGTATCACACGGGATCAGCCCCAGCATTTT.

V and J are TRBV23-1 and TRBJ2-7; weak D call: TRBD2 (5 bases). TRBV23-1 is an open reading frame, and its role is uncertain. There are 16 residues in the CDR3. The V gene lost 10 bases and the J gene lost 3 bases, with 25 bases spanning the gap. This CDR3 reads CATFRLRVTFGYEQYF. The CDR3 DNA reads as TGCGCCACTTTCCGACTAAGGGTGACGTTCGGCTACGAGCAGTACTTC.

This clone was seen a single time. The chain joins TRBV23-1 to TRBJ1-1; TRBD1 might be the D (6 bases). TRBV23-1 is treated as an ORF (open reading frame) with a function not yet certain. The CDR3 contains 15 residues. V shed 2 bases and J shed 11 bases, with 21 bases lying between them. CDR3 region: CASSQSPRKGRGAFF. For the CDR3, the DNA is TGCGCCAGCAGTCAAAGCCCAAGGAAGGGTAGGGGGGCTTTCTTT.

The rearrangement uses TRBV28 and TRBJ1-2; 8 bases agree with TRBD1. The CDR3 contains 16 residues. With 6 bases clipped from V and 2 bases from J, the junction kept 11 bases outside the gene matches. Germline V gene lookup returns CDR1 MDHEN and CDR2 SYDVKM. CDR3 sequence (DNA): TGTGCCAGCAGCACGACAGGGGCCCAAGGGAACTATGGCTACACCTTC. Amino acid sequence: CASSTTGAQGNYGYTF.

V gene TRBV5-1 combines with J gene TRBJ1-2, with D possibly being TRBD1 (6 bases). The CDR3 runs to 13 residues. Looked up from germline, CDR1 is SGHRS and CDR2 is YFSETQ. The V end lost 3 bases, the J end lost 5 bases, and 11 bases lay between the germline ends. CDR3 in DNA: TGCGCCAGCAGCTGGGGGCAGGATTATGGCTACACCTTC. This gives the protein CASSWGQDYGYTF. Complete variable domain (other parts from reference TRBV5-1 and TRBJ1-2): KAGVTQTPRYLIKTRGQQVTLSCSPISGHRSVSWYQQTPGQGLQFLFEYFSETQRNKGNFPGRFSGRQFSNSRSEMNVSTLELGDSALYLCASSWGQDYGYTFGSGTRLTVV.

The chain joins TRBV6-5 to TRBJ2-7, with 7 nucleotides matching TRBD1. V lost 2 bases to trimming and J lost 1 base; unmatched junction nucleotides: 2. The germline V gene encodes CDR1 MNHEY and CDR2 SVGAGI. CDR3 length: 14 amino acids. The DNA for the CDR3 is TGTGCCAGCAGTTACCGGGACAGATCCTACGAGCAGTACTTC. It encodes CASSYRDRSYEQYF.

This clone came up a few times. The chain couples TRBV6-4 to TRBJ2-3; TRBD2 matches 11 bases. The V segment lost 4 bases and the J segment 4 bases; nucleotides outside the gene matches: 10. Per germline, CDR1 MRHNA and CDR2 SNTAGT. The CDR3 is 17 residues long. CDR3 nucleotides: TGTGCCAGCAGTGTCGCTAGCGGGGGGATCGGTTCAGATACGCAGTATTTT. This codes for CASSVASGGIGSDTQYF.

The rearrangement links TRBV5-1 to TRBJ2-5; 11 nucleotides align to TRBD2. The CDR3 runs to 14 residues. The junction had 4 bases not matched to a gene; V was cut back by 8 bases and J by 1 base. CDR1 and CDR2 (germline): SGHRS, YFSETQ. CDR3 sequence (DNA): TGCGCCAGTACTAGCGGGGGCCCCCAAGAGACCCAGTACTTC. Its translation is CASTSGGPQETQYF.

The CDR3 here is CASSAHRGPRPISYEQYF. The CDR3 bases are TGTGCCAGCAGTGCCCACAGGGGTCCACGGCCAATTTCCTACGAGCAGTACTTC. The chain employs TRBV6-1 and TRBJ2-7, with 7 positions matching TRBD1. J gave up 1 base and V 4 bases, and 16 bases lay outside the gene matches. There are 18 residues in the CDR3. The germline gives CDR1 MNHNS, CDR2 SASEGT.

V usage is TRBV12-3 or TRBV12-4 and J usage is TRBJ1-1; 9 bases are a match to TRBD1. CDR3 length: 13 residues. Trimming took 4 bases from V and 8 from J; bases not matched to a gene: 5. CDR3 coding DNA: TGTGCCAGCAGTTGGGACAGGGTTCCCGAAGCTTTCTTT. It yields the protein CASSWDRVPEAFF.

The V gene is TRBV5-5, the J gene TRBJ1-2; no reliable D call. The CDR3 is made up of 18 amino acids. V was clipped by 0 bases and J by 0 bases, with 18 bases between them. Germline CDR1 reads SGHKS; CDR2 reads YYEKEE (reference sequence). CDR3 loop: CASSLAEAYHASNYGYTF. The CDR3 bases are TGTGCCAGCAGCTTGGCTGAAGCCTATCACGCTTCTAACTATGGCTACACCTTC.

This chain connects TRBV18 to TRBJ2-7; D unresolved. Germline loops: CDR1 KGHSH, CDR2 LQKENI. CDR3 length: 14 amino acids. Trimming pared 0 bases from V and 5 bases from J, leaving 11 bases between. This chain's CDR3 is CASSPPIRVDEQYF. In DNA form, the CDR3 reads TGTGCCAGCTCACCACCGATCCGGGTTGACGAGCAGTACTTC. Full variable domain (outside the CDR3, taken from reference TRBV18 and TRBJ2-7): NAGVMQNPRHLVRRRGQEARLRCSPMKGHSHVYWYRQLPEEGLKFMVYLQKENIIDESGMPKERFSAEFPKEGPSILRIQQVVRGDSAAYFCASSPPIRVDEQYFGPGTRLTVT.

This clone turned up a few times. The rearrangement uses TRBV19 and TRBJ1-5; TRBD1 is a possible D gene (5 bases). Trimming pared 5 bases from V and 6 bases from J, leaving 11 bases between. Germline CDR1 reads LNHDA; CDR2 reads SQIVND (reference sequence). The CDR3 covers 13 residues. CDR3 coding DNA: TGTGCCAGTAGTTATGGGACTGGTCAGCCCCAGCATTTT. Translation: CASSYGTGQPQHF.

V usage is TRBV6-1 and J usage is TRBJ2-7, with TRBD1 identical over 7 bases. This CDR3 is built from 14 residues. Unmatched junction bases numbered 5, after V lost 3 bases and J lost 3 bases. Germline V gene data show CDR1 as MNHNS and CDR2 as SASEGT. Here the CDR3 reads CASSDRGQDYEQYF. The DNA for the CDR3 is TGTGCCAGCAGTGATAGAGGACAGGACTACGAGCAGTACTTC.

V and J are TRBV7-8 and TRBJ1-5; TRBD1 might be the D (5 bases). Germline V gives CDR1 SGHVS, CDR2 FQNEAQ. The CDR3 is made up of 15 amino acids. Trimming stripped 2 bases from V and 3 bases from J, with 11 bases between. The CDR3 loop reads CASSLRGGLNQPQHF. CDR3 DNA: TGTGCCAGCAGCTTAAGGGGAGGGCTCAATCAGCCCCAGCATTTT.

The rearrangement links TRBV29-1 to TRBJ2-7; possible D gene TRBD2, 5 bases. This CDR3 spans 13 amino acids. The V end lost 3 bases, the J end lost 0 bases, and 9 bases lay between the germline ends. Germline V gene sequence: CDR1 SQVTM, CDR2 ANQGSEA. CDR3 DNA sequence: TGCAGCGTTGATGATGCGGGCTCCTACGAGCAGTACTTC. This sequence encodes CSVDDAGSYEQYF.

The chain carries TRBV7-9 and TRBJ1-5, with D unclear. The V gene lost 6 bases and the J gene lost 1 base, with 4 bases spanning the gap. Germline V lookup: CDR1 SEHNR, CDR2 FQNEAQ (reference sequence). CDR3 length equals 12 residues. The DNA of the CDR3 is TGTGCCAGCAGTGGCAGCAATCAGCCCCAGCATTTT. Translating it yields CASSGSNQPQHF.

The V gene is TRBV27, the J gene TRBJ2-5; 15 bases match TRBD2. CDR1 MNHEY and CDR2 SMNVEV come from the germline V gene (reference sequence). CDR3 size: 14 residues. With 9 bases clipped from V and 5 bases from J, the junction kept 4 bases outside the gene matches. For the CDR3, the DNA is TGTGCCAGTAGGACTAGCGGGGGGGATGAGACCCAGTACTTC. Its protein is CASRTSGGDETQYF.

The chain uses TRBV4-3 and TRBJ2-4, with 9 bases fitting TRBD1. The germline CDR1 and CDR2 sequences are LGHNA and YSLEER. The CDR3 is 18 residues long. The ends lost 0 bases at V and 1 base at J; junction bases unmatched: 7. This CDR3 reads CASSQETGGMWAKNIQYF. The DNA of the CDR3 is TGCGCCAGCAGCCAAGAGACAGGGGGAATGTGGGCCAAAAACATTCAGTACTTC.

The chain combines TRBV19 with TRBJ1-1; no clear D gene. V lost 6 bases and J lost 0, with 26 bases in between. Looked up from germline, CDR1 is LNHDA and CDR2 is SQIVND (reference sequence). This CDR3 spans 19 amino acids. In nucleotides, the CDR3 is TGTGCCAGTAGGGCCTATAGGTTTGAGGCGTATAGGATGAACACTGAAGCTTTCTTT. As protein: CASRAYRFEAYRMNTEAFF.

This clone was counted ten times or more. The chain joins TRBV19 to TRBJ1-5; D is unresolved. The V gene lost 0 bases and the J gene lost 11 bases, with 5 bases spanning the gap. The germline CDR1 and CDR2 sequences are LNHDA and SQIVND (reference sequence). This CDR3 spans 11 amino acids. CDR3 loop: CASSIDLTQHF. The DNA for the CDR3 is TGTGCCAGTAGTATAGATCTAACCCAGCATTTT.